Below are 20 T cell receptor beta chains sequenced from a single sample in a study of blood T cell repertoires in COVID-19. Profiled with immunoSEQ multiplex PCR; TCRdb holds only in-frame clones, not every one. The table has approximately 120,000 clones, 88% seen once; the top ten hold 1.5% to 1.9%. Sequencing was performed on peripheral blood. The receptors were sampled from a human donor in a cohort sampled during active COVID-19.

Points on this clone: At the DNA level, this CDR3 is encoded by other sequences in the same sample as well. The chain links TRBV4-1 to TRBJ2-7; 8 bases match TRBD2. Per germline, CDR1 MGHRA and CDR2 YSYEKL. Trimming cost V 1 base and J 2 bases; bases outside gene matches: 1. CDR3 length: 14 residues. The CDR3 loop reads CASSQVGGAYEQYF. The CDR3 DNA follows: TGCGCCAGCAGCCAAGTCGGGGGGGCCTACGAGCAGTACTTC.

This clone was counted once. V gene TRBV27 combines with J gene TRBJ2-7; 8 bases match TRBD1. The trim removed 6 bases at V and 2 bases at J, leaving 6 bases unmatched. CDR3 length: 14 amino acids. CDR1 and CDR2 from the germline V gene are MNHEY and SMNVEV (reference sequence). DNA of the CDR3: TGTGCCAGCAGGGCCCGACAGGGGCCCTACGAGCAGTACTTC. Its translation is CASRARQGPYEQYF.

A few counts support this clone. This chain connects TRBV18 to TRBJ1-1; D gene ambiguous. Germline CDR1 and CDR2: KGHSH and LQKENI. V was pared by 3 bases and J by 5 bases, with 19 bases between. This CDR3 is 16 amino acids long. The CDR3 DNA reads TGTGCCAGCTCACCGGGAGAACAGTTAGGTTTGACTGAAGCTTTCTTT. Protein product: CASSPGEQLGLTEAFF.

The chain joins TRBV10-3 to TRBJ1-6, with D perhaps TRBD1 (6 bases). Trimming cost V 6 bases and J 5 bases, with 11 bases left between them. Germline V gives CDR1 ENHRY, CDR2 SYGVKD. This CDR3 contains 14 residues. The CDR3 DNA reads TGTGCCATCAGGATGGACAGTGATAATTCACCCCTCCACTTT. It codes for CAIRMDSDNSPLHF.

For this clone: Other nucleotide sequences in the sample specify the same CDR3. The CDR3 DNA follows: TGTGCCAGCAGCCCTCTTCTGGGACGTTCAGGGGGCTTGAACACTGAAGCTTTCTTT. Amino acids: CASSPLLGRSGGLNTEAFF. The V and J genes are TRBV28 and TRBJ1-1; 8 bases are a match to TRBD1. Losses at the gene ends were 6 bases for V and 0 bases for J; bases not matched to a gene: 18. This CDR3 spans 19 amino acids. From germline, CDR1 is MDHEN and CDR2 SYDVKM. The variable domain in full, with the rest retrieved from reference TRBV28 and TRBJ1-1, is DVKVTQSSRYLVKRTGEKVFLECVQDMDHENMFWYRQDPGLGLRLIYFSYDVKMKEKGDIPEGYSVSREKKERFSLILESASTNQTSMYLCASSPLLGRSGGLNTEAFFGQGTRLTVV.

The chain is built from TRBV6-5 and TRBJ2-5; 8 bases match TRBD1. With V trimmed by 2 bases and J by 5 bases, 7 bases remained unmatched. This CDR3 region has 15 residues. Germline V gene sequence: CDR1 MNHEY, CDR2 SVGAGI. The CDR3 bases are TGTGCCAGCAGTTACACTAAGACAGGGGCGGAGACCCAGTACTTC. This sequence encodes CASSYTKTGAETQYF.

This clone was picked up one time. In nucleotides, the CDR3 is TGTGCCAGCACGGTGGCTAACTATGGCTACACCTTC. It encodes CASTVANYGYTF. The chain uses TRBV6-4 and TRBJ1-2; D gene unclear. Germline CDR1 reads MRHNA; CDR2 reads SNTAGT. This CDR3 spans 12 amino acids. Trimming shortened V by 7 bases and J by 0 bases, and 6 bases separated the two germline ends.

The chain combines TRBV5-4 with TRBJ2-7; 7 bases are shared with TRBD1. The CDR3 is 12 amino acids. The germline CDR1 and CDR2 sequences are SGHNT and YYREEE (reference sequence). V shed 4 bases, J shed 3 bases, and the junction held 1 base outside the gene matches. The CDR3 spells CASSGDSYEQYF. CDR3 nucleotides: TGTGCCAGCAGCGGGGACAGCTACGAGCAGTACTTC. Full variable domain (remainder filled in from reference TRBV5-4 and TRBJ2-7): ETGVTQSPTHLIKTRGQQVTLRCSSQSGHNTVSWYQQALGQGPQFIFQYYREEENGRGNFPPRFSGLQFPNYSSELNVNALELDDSALYLCASSGDSYEQYFGPGTRLTVT.

The genes are TRBV5-5 and TRBJ2-1, with 12 positions matching TRBD2. Germline V gene lookup returns CDR1 SGHKS and CDR2 YYEKEE (reference sequence). Trimming at V came to 3 bases and at J to 4 bases, leaving 5 bases not matched to a gene. The CDR3 extends over 16 amino acids. The CDR3, as DNA: TGTGCCAGCAGCTCAACTGGACTAGCGGGGTACAATGAGCAGTTCTTC. As protein: CASSSTGLAGYNEQFF.

The V gene is TRBV5-6, the J gene TRBJ1-1; no clear D gene. Germline CDR1 and CDR2: SGHDT and YYEEEE. CDR3 length: 13 residues. Between the trimmed V and J ends, which lost 2 bases and 1 base, there was a span of 6 bases. The CDR3 DNA reads as TGTGCCAGCAGCTTTTGGCAGAACACTGAAGCTTTCTTT. It encodes CASSFWQNTEAFF.

The chain recombines TRBV14 with TRBJ2-7, with 9 bases lining up with TRBD1. The CDR3 has 15 residues. Germline CDR1 and CDR2: SGHDN and FVKESK. The J segment lost 7 bases and the V segment lost 0 bases, leaving 7 bases of the junction unmatched. In nucleotides, the CDR3 is TGTGCCAGCAGCCAAGAGTCATGGACAGGGGTGGAGCAGTACTTC. Protein: CASSQESWTGVEQYF.

The chain recombines TRBV21-1 with TRBJ1-5; the table gives TRBD1 as D, unverified against the DNA. TRBV21-1 is listed as a pseudogene. The CDR3 totals 18 residues. The CDR3 DNA is TGTGCCAGCTTTTCTGGTGTAGGACAGAAGTATAGCAATCAGCCCCAGCATTTT. Amino acids: CASFSGVGQKYSNQPQHF.

J is TRBJ1-4 and V is TRBV7-2, with 7 bases aligning to TRBD1. The germline V gene encodes CDR1 SGHTA and CDR2 FQGNSA. J lost 5 bases, V lost 1 base, and 10 bases had no gene match. The CDR3 covers 17 residues. CDR3 sequence reads: CASSLDRQGRSNEKLFF. Here the CDR3 DNA reads TGTGCCAGCAGCTTAGACCGACAGGGAAGGTCGAATGAAAAACTGTTTTTT.

J is TRBJ2-7 and V is TRBV10-2; tentative D call: TRBD2 (6 bases). There are 14 residues in the CDR3. Germline V gene data show CDR1 as WSHSY and CDR2 as SAAADI. V lost 2 bases and J lost 4, with 12 bases in between. The CDR3 DNA reads as TGCGCCAGCAGTGAGACCTTAGCGGCTTACGAGCAGTACTTC. Translating gives CASSETLAAYEQYF.

The V call is TRBV18, the J call TRBJ2-5; D possibly corresponds to TRBD2 (6 bases). The V gene's germline CDR1 is KGHSH and CDR2 LQKENI. The ends were cut back, 6 bases at V and 2 bases at J, with 13 bases in the middle. This CDR3 has 14 amino acids. The DNA of the CDR3 is TGTGCCAGCTCCGCCGGGACTGGGCAAGAGACCCAGTACTTC. Amino acids: CASSAGTGQETQYF.

The chain links TRBV6-5 to TRBJ2-1; TRBD1 might be the D (6 bases). The CDR3 consists of 12 residues. The V gene lost 8 bases and the J gene lost 15 bases, with 20 bases spanning the gap. Germline lookup yields CDR1 MNHEY and CDR2 SVGAGI. For the CDR3, the DNA is TGTGCCAGCGGAACAGGGCAGTCATATTTGTTCTTC. It yields the protein CASGTGQSYLFF.

The rearrangement links TRBV15 to TRBJ1-2; D not certain. The V gene's germline CDR1 is LNHNV and CDR2 YYDKDF (reference sequence). The ends were cut back, 3 bases at V and 3 bases at J, with 14 bases in the middle. The CDR3 is 15 amino acids. Here the CDR3 DNA reads TGTGCCACCAGCAGCCCAATTGATAGTTACTATGGCTACACCTTC. This encodes CATSSPIDSYYGYTF.

The chain combines TRBV10-1 with TRBJ2-1; tentative D call: TRBD1 (6 bases). The CDR3 is 15 amino acids. The germline V gene encodes CDR1 WNHNN and CDR2 SYGVQD (reference sequence). Trimming removed 3 bases from V and 5 bases from J, with 14 bases in between. CDR3 amino acids: CASSDSPGVNNEQFF. The CDR3 nucleotides read TGCGCCAGCAGTGACTCCCCAGGGGTCAACAATGAGCAGTTCTTC.

The gene calls are TRBV5-5 and TRBJ2-2; TRBD2 is a possible D gene (7 bases). The CDR3 contains 15 residues. The V end was cut by 6 bases, the J end by 8 bases, with 20 bases between. Looked up from germline, CDR1 is SGHKS and CDR2 is YYEKEE (reference sequence). This CDR3 is CASKGGGALTGELFF. CDR3 bases: TGTGCCAGCAAGGGAGGGGGGGCCCTAACTGGGGAGCTGTTTTTT.

J is TRBJ2-1 and V is TRBV7-9; no definite D call. V was shortened by 5 bases and J by 6 bases, with 8 bases between the two germline ends. CDR1 is SEHNR, CDR2 FQNEAQ, per germline (reference sequence). CDR3 length equals 12 residues. The CDR3 loop reads CASSPHTNEQFF. The CDR3 nucleotides are TGTGCCAGCAGCCCCCACACCAATGAGCAGTTCTTC.